The rows below give T cell receptor beta chains drawn from one sample of a study of blood T cell repertoires in COVID-19. Libraries were prepared by immunoSEQ multiplex PCR; TCRdb keeps only in-frame clonotypes and omits some of them. The table records approximately 150,000 clones, over 70% of them present only once. Sequenced: PBMCs or T cells enriched from blood (not recorded which). The source is a woman aged 40 to 55 with acute COVID-19. CDR3s include the opening cysteine and the closing phenylalanine or tryptophan. D genes are given only for firm matches. Clone size is shown for a subset of rows, as once, few, many or a class of expanded clone.

cdr3_aa: CASSISARGEQFF
cdr3_nt: TGTGCCAGTAGTATTTCCGCGCGGGGTGAGCAGTTCTTC
d_call: .
v_call: TRBV19
j_call: TRBJ2-1
clone_size: .

cdr3_aa: CASRRTSGTITGELFF
cdr3_nt: TGTGCCAGCAGGAGGACTAGCGGGACTATCACCGGGGAGCTGTTTTTT
d_call: TRBD2
v_call: TRBV11-1
j_call: TRBJ2-2
clone_size: .

cdr3_aa: CASNDRVRNEQFF
cdr3_nt: TGTGCCAGCAACGACAGGGTCCGCAATGAGCAGTTCTTC
d_call: TRBD1
v_call: TRBV7-2
j_call: TRBJ2-1
clone_size: .

cdr3_aa: CASSPRGEKLFF
cdr3_nt: TGTGCCAGCAGCCCCAGGGGGGAAAAACTGTTTTTT
d_call: TRBD1
v_call: TRBV3-1/TRBV3-2
j_call: TRBJ1-4
clone_size: .

cdr3_aa: CASSQAELAGAQYEQYF
cdr3_nt: TGTGCCAGCAGCCAAGCGGAACTAGCGGGAGCCCAATACGAGCAGTACTTC
d_call: TRBD2
v_call: TRBV3-1/TRBV3-2
j_call: TRBJ2-7
clone_size: .

cdr3_aa: CASSVGLAGVVGELFF
cdr3_nt: TGTGCCAGCAGCGTAGGACTAGCGGGAGTGGTCGGGGAGCTGTTTTTT
d_call: TRBD2
v_call: TRBV9
j_call: TRBJ2-2
clone_size: .

cdr3_aa: CASSPTGGVAGRGEQYF
cdr3_nt: TGTGCCAGCAGCCCCACGGGAGGGGTAGCGGGAAGGGGCGAGCAGTACTTC
d_call: TRBD2
v_call: TRBV7-3
j_call: TRBJ2-7
clone_size: once

cdr3_aa: CAWSFTGSNQPQHF
cdr3_nt: TGTGCCTGGAGTTTCACAGGGAGCAATCAGCCCCAGCATTTT
d_call: .
v_call: TRBV30
j_call: TRBJ1-5
clone_size: .

cdr3_aa: CASSPGETYEQYF
cdr3_nt: TGTGCCAGCAGTCCAGGGGAAACCTACGAGCAGTACTTC
d_call: .
v_call: TRBV27
j_call: TRBJ2-7
clone_size: .

cdr3_aa: CASSPLGKDTGELFF
cdr3_nt: TGTGCCAGCAGCCCCCTGGGCAAAGACACCGGGGAGCTGTTTTTT
d_call: .
v_call: TRBV3-1/TRBV3-2
j_call: TRBJ2-2
clone_size: .

cdr3_aa: CASRKTSLRSEQFF
cdr3_nt: TGTGCCAGCAGGAAGACTAGCTTGAGGAGTGAGCAGTTCTTC
d_call: TRBD2
v_call: TRBV13
j_call: TRBJ2-1
clone_size: .

cdr3_aa: CASSPGSSGYTF
cdr3_nt: TGTGCCAGCAGTCCGGGGAGTTCTGGCTACACCTTC
d_call: .
v_call: TRBV28
j_call: TRBJ1-2
clone_size: .

cdr3_aa: CASSGDPRRAGARNEQFF
cdr3_nt: TGTGCCAGCAGCGGAGACCCCCGTAGGGCGGGGGCGAGGAATGAGCAGTTCTTC
d_call: .
v_call: TRBV5-4
j_call: TRBJ2-1
clone_size: .

cdr3_aa: CASSIGALEAFF
cdr3_nt: TGTGCCAGTAGTATTGGGGCCTTGGAAGCTTTCTTT
d_call: .
v_call: TRBV19
j_call: TRBJ1-1
clone_size: few

cdr3_aa: CASSFRGQNTEAFF
cdr3_nt: TGTGCCAGCAGTTTCAGGGGACAGAACACTGAAGCTTTCTTT
d_call: .
v_call: TRBV27
j_call: TRBJ1-1
clone_size: .

cdr3_aa: CASSADRDTEAFF
cdr3_nt: TGTGCCAGCTCAGCGGACAGGGACACTGAAGCTTTCTTT
d_call: TRBD1
v_call: TRBV18
j_call: TRBJ1-1
clone_size: .

cdr3_aa: CSASTPGSVTEAFF
cdr3_nt: TGCAGTGCTAGTACCCCAGGGTCGGTCACTGAAGCTTTCTTT
d_call: .
v_call: TRBV20-1
j_call: TRBJ1-1
clone_size: few

cdr3_aa: CASSRLRQGTTDTQYF
cdr3_nt: TGTGCCAGCAGCCGACTTCGACAGGGGACCACAGATACGCAGTATTTT
d_call: TRBD1
v_call: TRBV5-8
j_call: TRBJ2-3
clone_size: .

cdr3_aa: CASSELVGPNEQFF
cdr3_nt: TGCGCCAGCAGTGAACTGGTGGGGCCCAATGAGCAGTTCTTC
d_call: .
v_call: TRBV10-2
j_call: TRBJ2-1
clone_size: .

cdr3_aa: CASRRRTGTSGSYEQYF
cdr3_nt: TGTGCCAGCAGACGAAGAACCGGGACTAGCGGTTCCTACGAGCAGTACTTC
d_call: TRBD2
v_call: TRBV25-1
j_call: TRBJ2-7
clone_size: .

cdr3_aa: CASSLDSGRSYNEQFF
cdr3_nt: TGTGCCAGCAGCTTAGACAGCGGGCGTTCCTACAATGAGCAGTTCTTC
d_call: .
v_call: TRBV7-3
j_call: TRBJ2-1
clone_size: .

cdr3_aa: CAWSPRGAGGGELFF
cdr3_nt: TGTGCCTGGAGTCCAAGGGGGGCGGGAGGAGGGGAGCTGTTTTTT
d_call: TRBD2
v_call: TRBV30
j_call: TRBJ2-2
clone_size: .

cdr3_aa: CASSQDRPVGYGYTF
cdr3_nt: TGTGCCAGCAGTCAAGACAGACCAGTCGGCTATGGCTACACCTTC
d_call: .
v_call: TRBV28
j_call: TRBJ1-2
clone_size: .

cdr3_aa: CASSRGGRANGELFF
cdr3_nt: TGTGCCAGTAGTAGGGGCGGGAGGGCGAACGGGGAGCTGTTTTTT
d_call: TRBD2
v_call: TRBV19
j_call: TRBJ2-2
clone_size: once

cdr3_aa: CAIGELAGEQYF
cdr3_nt: TGTGCCATCGGGGAACTAGCGGGCGAGCAGTACTTC
d_call: TRBD2
v_call: TRBV10-3
j_call: TRBJ2-7
clone_size: .

cdr3_aa: CASSQDPQGTDTQYF
cdr3_nt: TGCGCCAGCAGCCAAGATCCCCAGGGCACAGATACGCAGTATTTT
d_call: .
v_call: TRBV4-1
j_call: TRBJ2-3
clone_size: .

cdr3_aa: CASSSGHSRYEQYF
cdr3_nt: TGTGCCAGCAGTTCCGGACACAGTCGCTACGAGCAGTACTTC
d_call: .
v_call: TRBV6-5
j_call: TRBJ2-7
clone_size: many

cdr3_aa: CADSWRGGETQYF
cdr3_nt: TGTGCCGACTCCTGGAGAGGGGGAGAGACCCAGTACTTC
d_call: .
v_call: TRBV2
j_call: TRBJ2-5
clone_size: .

cdr3_aa: CAISESPASPFNIQYF
cdr3_nt: TGTGCCATCAGTGAGTCTCCGGCTAGCCCGTTTAACATTCAGTACTTC
d_call: .
v_call: TRBV10-3
j_call: TRBJ2-4
clone_size: once

cdr3_aa: CASSLIIPGQGAGTEAFF
cdr3_nt: TGCGCCAGCAGCTTGATTATCCCGGGACAGGGGGCCGGCACTGAAGCTTTCTTT
d_call: TRBD1
v_call: TRBV5-1
j_call: TRBJ1-1
clone_size: .

cdr3_aa: CATSDRGLADTTDTQYF
cdr3_nt: TGTGCCACCAGTGATCGGGGACTAGCGGATACCACAGATACGCAGTATTTT
d_call: TRBD2
v_call: TRBV24-1
j_call: TRBJ2-3
clone_size: .

cdr3_aa: CASSPPGVGVREQYF
cdr3_nt: TGTGCCAGCAGTCCCCCGGGGGTTGGGGTACGCGAGCAGTACTTC
d_call: .
v_call: TRBV6-5
j_call: TRBJ2-7
clone_size: .

cdr3_aa: CAWSWGFSGSGRETQYF
cdr3_nt: TGTGCCTGGAGTTGGGGTTTTAGCGGGAGTGGGAGAGAGACCCAGTACTTC
d_call: TRBD2
v_call: TRBV30
j_call: TRBJ2-5
clone_size: .

cdr3_aa: CASSQVGGTVGEKLFF
cdr3_nt: TGCGCCAGCAGCCAAGTAGGAGGGACAGTGGGCGAAAAACTGTTTTTT
d_call: TRBD1
v_call: TRBV4-1
j_call: TRBJ1-4
clone_size: .

cdr3_aa: CASSPPGGNEQFF
cdr3_nt: TGTGCCAGCAGCCCCCCGGGGGGAAATGAGCAGTTCTTC
d_call: TRBD2
v_call: TRBV7-9
j_call: TRBJ2-1
clone_size: .

cdr3_aa: CASTHSPGQGSTGELFF
cdr3_nt: TGCGCCAGCACTCATTCACCGGGACAGGGGAGCACCGGGGAGCTGTTTTTT
d_call: TRBD1
v_call: TRBV5-1
j_call: TRBJ2-2
clone_size: .

cdr3_aa: CASSFYTNTEAFF
cdr3_nt: TGTGCCAGCAGCTTTTACACGAACACTGAAGCTTTCTTT
d_call: .
v_call: TRBV11-3
j_call: TRBJ1-1
clone_size: .